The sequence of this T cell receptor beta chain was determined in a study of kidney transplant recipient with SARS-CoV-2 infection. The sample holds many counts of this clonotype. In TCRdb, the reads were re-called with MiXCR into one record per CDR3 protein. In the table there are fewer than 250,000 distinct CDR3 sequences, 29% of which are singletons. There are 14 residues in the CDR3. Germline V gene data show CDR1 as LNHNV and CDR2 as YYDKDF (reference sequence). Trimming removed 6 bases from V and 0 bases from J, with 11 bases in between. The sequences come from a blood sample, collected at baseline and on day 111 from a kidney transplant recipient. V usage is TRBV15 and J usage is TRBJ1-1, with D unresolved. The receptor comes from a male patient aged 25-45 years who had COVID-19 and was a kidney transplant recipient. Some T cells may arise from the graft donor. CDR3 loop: CATRDSSMNTEAFF. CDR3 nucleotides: TGTGCCACCAGAGACTCATCCATGAACACTGAAGCTTTCTTT.